These 30 T cell receptor beta chains were sequenced from one sample in a study of T cells in Graves' hyperthyroidism and ophthalmopathy. Amplified TCR beta CDR3 regions derived from RNA transcripts. First-round RT-PCR targeting the TCR CDR3 was performed with the HTBI primer set. TCRdb analysed the multiplex PCR reads with MiXCR anew, one entry per CDR3 protein. Of approximately 600,000 distinct CDR3 sequences in the sample, roughly 17% were seen once. What was sequenced was blood. Receptor source: a woman in her twenties or thirties with Graves' hyperthyroidism.

The rearrangement uses TRBV4-3 and TRBJ2-7; D remains ambiguous. CDR3 size: 13 residues. The germline V and J ends were trimmed by 4 bases and 3 bases, with 10 bases remaining between them. CDR1 is LGHNA and CDR2 is YSLEER in the germline V gene. The CDR3 DNA follows: TGCGCCAGCAGCCCGACGACGGGCTACGAGCAGTACTTC. Translated, it gives CASSPTTGYEQYF.

This clonotype was picked up a small number of times. CDR3 protein: CASPAGRERHNEQYF. DNA of the CDR3: TGTGCCAGCCCAGCCGGGCGGGAGCGCCACAACGAGCAGTACTTC. This chain connects TRBV3-1 to TRBJ2-7, with 7 nucleotides matching TRBD2. Trimming removed 8 bases from V and 5 bases from J; junction bases left unmatched: 15. The CDR3 covers 15 residues. Germline V lookup: CDR1 LGHDT, CDR2 YNNKEL (reference sequence).

This clonotype was seen ten or more times. The V call is TRBV14, the J call TRBJ2-2, with D tentatively TRBD2 (6 bases). CDR3 length: 15 residues. V dropped 1 base and J dropped 5 bases, with 11 bases sitting between them. Germline V gene data show CDR1 as SGHDN and CDR2 as FVKESK. Here the CDR3 DNA reads TGTGCCAGCAGCCAAGGCCTGGCGGGAACCGGGGAGCTGTTTTTT. Its protein product is CASSQGLAGTGELFF.

The genes are TRBV12-3 or TRBV12-4 and TRBJ2-1; D may be TRBD2 (6 bases). CDR3 length: 16 amino acids. V lost 2 bases to trimming and J lost 2 bases, with 13 bases between them. CDR3 region: CASSLRGSAPYNEQFF. The CDR3 region has the DNA TGTGCCAGCAGTTTACGGGGGTCGGCCCCCTACAATGAGCAGTTCTTC.

The chain is built from TRBV29-1 and TRBJ2-1; D remains ambiguous. The germline V and J ends were trimmed by 4 bases and 6 bases, with 16 bases remaining between them. This CDR3 comprises 14 residues. From germline, CDR1 is SQVTM and CDR2 ANQGSEA. CDR3 in DNA: TGCAGCGTTGTCGGCCGGCCGGAGATCAATGAGCAGTTCTTC. Protein product: CSVVGRPEINEQFF.

V usage is TRBV11-3 and J usage is TRBJ2-2, with D perhaps matching TRBD2 (6 bases). Looked up from germline, CDR1 is SGHNT and CDR2 is YENEEA. CDR3 length: 16 amino acids. With 1 base removed from V and 4 bases from J, the gap between germline ends came to 13 bases. CDR3 bases: TGTGCCAGCAGCTTAGGCGTAGCGGCAGCCACCGGGGAGCTGTTTTTT. Amino acids: CASSLGVAAATGELFF.

This clonotype was seen many times. This chain uses TRBV27 with TRBJ2-2; tentative D call: TRBD1 (5 bases). CDR1 MNHEY and CDR2 SMNVEV come from the germline V gene (reference sequence). V was cut by 9 bases and J by 1 base, with 9 bases left in between. CDR3 size: 13 residues. The CDR3 DNA reads TGTGCCAGTTCAGACAGGAACACCGGGGAGCTGTTTTTT. Its translation: CASSDRNTGELFF.

This clonotype was counted at least ten times. The chain joins TRBV7-2 to TRBJ2-1; 9 bases agree with TRBD2. V trimming: 0 bases; J trimming: 2 bases; junction bases outside the gene matches: 11. This CDR3 spans 19 amino acids. CDR1 is SGHTA, CDR2 FQGNSA, per germline. CDR3 coding DNA: TGTGCCAGCAGCTTAGCGGTGGCGGGGGGGTTCATTGCCTACAATGAGCAGTTCTTC. Translated: CASSLAVAGGFIAYNEQFF.

This chain links TRBV27 with TRBJ1-5; D is unclear. Deletions cut 5 bases from V and 6 bases from J, with 17 bases between. In germline, CDR1 is MNHEY, CDR2 SMNVEV (reference sequence). CDR3 size: 15 residues. The CDR3 reads CASSHTGQVFQPQHF. CDR3 DNA: TGTGCCAGCAGTCACACGGGTCAGGTTTTTCAGCCCCAGCATTTT.

The CDR3 is CAWRERNYEQYF. The CDR3 bases are TGTGCCTGGAGGGAAAGAAACTACGAGCAGTACTTC. The V and J genes are TRBV30 and TRBJ2-7; D unresolved. The CDR3 is 12 residues long. Trimming cost V 3 bases and J 3 bases, with 9 bases left between them. The germline CDR1 and CDR2 sequences are GTSNPN and SVGIG (reference sequence).

This clonotype was detected only a few times. The rearrangement uses TRBV19 and TRBJ1-4; D is possibly TRBD1 (5 bases). The CDR3 has 14 residues. Between the trimmed V and J ends, which lost 3 bases and 5 bases, there was a span of 10 bases. Germline V gives CDR1 LNHDA, CDR2 SQIVND (reference sequence). The CDR3 protein is CASSISGLNEKLFF. Here the CDR3 DNA reads TGTGCCAGTAGTATTTCGGGGCTAAATGAAAAACTGTTTTTT.

This clonotype was seen repeatedly, ten times or more. The chain recombines TRBV6-1 with TRBJ2-7; TRBD2 aligns across 14 bases. The CDR3 runs 17 residues. Trimming took 6 bases from V and 4 from J; bases not matched to a gene: 11. Germline V gene data show CDR1 as MNHNS and CDR2 as SASEGT. This CDR3 reads CASRNDMTSGRVYEQYF. The CDR3 DNA sequence: TGTGCCAGCAGGAACGATATGACTAGCGGGAGGGTATACGAGCAGTACTTC.

This clonotype was detected ten times or more. The chain uses TRBV18 and TRBJ1-1; D not certain. V dropped 3 bases and J dropped 8 bases, with 7 bases sitting between them. The CDR3 spans 11 residues. CDR1 KGHSH and CDR2 LQKENI come from the germline V gene. This CDR3 reads CASSPDQEAFF. CDR3 bases: TGTGCCAGCTCACCGGACCAGGAAGCTTTCTTT.

In its sample, this clonotype was seen many times. The V call is TRBV3-1, the J call TRBJ1-5; 7 bases map to TRBD1. This CDR3 contains 16 residues. Germline CDR1 is LGHDT and CDR2 is YNNKEL (reference sequence). V shed 0 bases, J shed 3 bases, and the junction held 5 bases outside the gene matches. The chain's CDR3 is CASSQDPTGNNQPQHF. Here the CDR3 DNA reads TGTGCCAGCAGCCAAGACCCGACAGGGAACAATCAGCCCCAGCATTTT. The variable domain in full, with the rest retrieved from reference TRBV3-1 and TRBJ1-5, is DTAVSQTPKYLVTQMGNDKSIKCEQNLGHDTMYWYKQDSKKFLKIMFSYNNKELIINETVPNRFSPKSPDKAHLNLHINSLELGDSAVYFCASSQDPTGNNQPQHFGDGTRLSIL.

The chain couples TRBV19 to TRBJ2-2; the D gene could be TRBD1 or TRBD2 (5 bases each). The CDR3 is made up of 14 amino acids. CDR1 is LNHDA, CDR2 SQIVND, per germline (reference sequence). Trimming stripped 6 bases from V and 6 bases from J, with 14 bases between. The CDR3 bases are TGTGCCAGTAGCGACCCGCAGGGAGCCGGGGAGCTGTTTTTT. It encodes CASSDPQGAGELFF.

The rearrangement links TRBV3-1 to TRBJ2-2; 9 bases are a match to TRBD2. The CDR3 runs to 15 residues. V lost 3 bases, J lost 5 bases, and 4 bases stayed unmatched. The germline V gene has CDR1 LGHDT and CDR2 YNNKEL (reference sequence). The DNA for the CDR3 is TGTGCCAGCAGCCAGTTCACTAGCGGGACCGGGGAGCTGTTTTTT. Its protein product is CASSQFTSGTGELFF. Supplemented by reference TRBV3-1 and TRBJ2-2, the full variable domain reads DTAVSQTPKYLVTQMGNDKSIKCEQNLGHDTMYWYKQDSKKFLKIMFSYNNKELIINETVPNRFSPKSPDKAHLNLHINSLELGDSAVYFCASSQFTSGTGELFFGEGSRLTVL.

This clonotype was detected a few times. V and J are TRBV5-1 and TRBJ1-2; 10 nucleotides line up with TRBD1. V lost 2 bases to trimming and J lost 4 bases; unmatched junction nucleotides: 5. The germline V gene has CDR1 SGHRS and CDR2 YFSETQ. The CDR3 length is 15 residues. The CDR3 DNA sequence: TGCGCCAGCAGCTTATCGGGACAGGGGCTCTATGGCTACACCTTC. This codes for CASSLSGQGLYGYTF. The whole variable domain, remainder taken from reference TRBV5-1 and TRBJ1-2, is KAGVTQTPRYLIKTRGQQVTLSCSPISGHRSVSWYQQTPGQGLQFLFEYFSETQRNKGNFPGRFSGRQFSNSRSEMNVSTLELGDSALYLCASSLSGQGLYGYTFGSGTRLTVV.

This clonotype was picked up many times. The chain has TRBV7-8 and TRBJ2-7; weak D call: TRBD1 (6 bases). Germline V gives CDR1 SGHVS, CDR2 FQNEAQ. There are 12 residues in the CDR3. V was cut by 8 bases and J by 2 bases, with 10 bases left in between. The CDR3 sequence: CASATGTYEQYF. In DNA, the CDR3 is TGTGCCAGCGCGACAGGCACCTACGAGCAGTACTTC.

This clonotype was found many times. The chain recombines TRBV5-1 with TRBJ2-3; 8 bases map to TRBD1. With 4 bases clipped from V and 5 bases from J, the junction kept 6 bases outside the gene matches. This CDR3 contains 14 residues. Germline-derived CDR1 and CDR2 are SGHRS and YFSETQ. CDR3 bases: TGCGCCAGCAGCATGAGACAGGGGAGAGATACGCAGTATTTT. Protein: CASSMRQGRDTQYF.

This chain joins TRBV5-1 and TRBJ1-2, with TRBD1 matching 9 bases. There are 16 residues in the CDR3. Germline CDR1 SGHRS, CDR2 YFSETQ. The ends lost 2 bases at V and 2 bases at J; junction bases unmatched: 7. As DNA, the CDR3 is TGCGCCAGCAGCTTCGGACAGGGGCCCCTCAACTATGGCTACACCTTC. Translation gives CASSFGQGPLNYGYTF.

In its sample, this clonotype was seen a few times. The rearrangement uses TRBV4-3 and TRBJ1-2; TRBD1 is a possible D gene (6 bases). There are 16 residues in the CDR3. Trimming removed 0 bases at V and 4 bases at J, with 15 bases between. Germline-derived CDR1 and CDR2 are LGHNA and YSLEER. The CDR3 loop reads CASSQDRDTTAYGYTF. CDR3 DNA: TGCGCCAGCAGCCAAGATCGGGACACGACAGCCTATGGCTACACCTTC.

This clonotype was counted many times. The rearrangement joins TRBV12-3 or TRBV12-4 to TRBJ1-2; the D gene is possibly TRBD1 (5 bases). The CDR3 runs to 15 residues. Trimming removed 3 bases at V and 5 bases at J, with 16 bases between. The CDR3 region has the DNA TGTGCCAGCAGTTTGTTTCCGCAGGGATATTATGGCTACACCTTC. Its protein product is CASSLFPQGYYGYTF.

This clonotype was counted at least ten times. V usage is TRBV5-1 and J usage is TRBJ1-1, with D unclear. Germline CDR1 and CDR2: SGHRS and YFSETQ. The CDR3 covers 15 residues. V lost 1 base to trimming and J lost 1 base, with 11 bases between them. CDR3: CASSLYGQENTEAFF. CDR3 sequence (DNA): TGCGCCAGCAGCTTGTACGGCCAGGAGAACACTGAAGCTTTCTTT.

The gene calls are TRBV24-1 and TRBJ2-3, with D tentatively TRBD1 (5 bases). CDR1 and CDR2 from the germline V gene are KGHDR and SFDVKD. V lost 4 bases and J 0 bases, leaving 10 bases between the germline ends. CDR3 size: 15 residues. The CDR3 is CATSEGATSTDTQYF. The CDR3 bases are TGTGCCACCAGTGAAGGGGCGACTAGCACAGATACGCAGTATTTT.

This clonotype was observed at least ten times. The V and J genes are TRBV11-3 and TRBJ1-1, with D possibly matching TRBD1 (5 bases). The CDR3 has 17 amino acids. Germline lookup yields CDR1 SGHNT and CDR2 YENEEA. V lost 1 base and J lost 1, with 16 bases in between. CDR3 amino acids: CASSLGSWGTPNTEAFF. The CDR3 nucleotides are TGTGCCAGCAGCTTAGGTTCTTGGGGGACCCCGAACACTGAAGCTTTCTTT.

This clonotype was detected ten times or more. The chain has TRBV20-1 and TRBJ1-1; maybe TRBD1 (6 bases). The V end lost 5 bases, the J end lost 5 bases, and 12 bases lay between the germline ends. CDR3 size: 12 residues. Germline-derived CDR1 and CDR2 are DFQATT and SNEGSKA (reference sequence). The CDR3, as DNA: TGCAGTGCTCGTACAGGGTTTACTGAAGCTTTCTTT. This codes for CSARTGFTEAFF.

In its sample, this clonotype was seen a few times. The V call is TRBV28, the J call TRBJ2-2; TRBD2 aligns across 7 bases. The CDR3 totals 13 residues. CDR1 and CDR2 (germline): MDHEN, SYDVKM. The ends lost 2 bases at V and 15 bases at J; junction bases unmatched: 9. CDR3 nucleotides: TGTGCCAGCAGTTTAGCCGTCCAGCGGGATTTGTTTTTT. Its protein product is CASSLAVQRDLFF.

The V gene is TRBV6-5, the J gene TRBJ2-7; D not resolved. V gave up 7 bases and J gave up 2 bases, with 24 bases separating them. From germline, CDR1 is MNHEY and CDR2 SVGAGI. This CDR3 contains 17 residues. The CDR3 sequence is CASTRIYSPDRTYEQYF. CDR3 in DNA: TGTGCCAGCACCCGAATCTATTCCCCAGACCGGACCTACGAGCAGTACTTC.

This rearrangement joins TRBV9 to TRBJ1-5, with D uncertain. The ends were cut back, 2 bases at V and 7 bases at J, with 10 bases in the middle. Per germline, CDR1 SGDLS and CDR2 YYNGEE. The CDR3 is 13 residues long. CDR3 sequence reads: CASSVQDGQPQHF. Here the CDR3 DNA reads TGTGCCAGCAGCGTGCAAGATGGGCAGCCCCAGCATTTT. Based on the CDR3 plus reference TRBV9 and TRBJ1-5, the full variable domain is DSGVTQTPKHLITATGQRVTLRCSPRSGDLSVYWYQQSLDQGLQFLIQYYNGEERAKGNILERFSAQQFPDLHSELNLSSLELGDSALYFCASSVQDGQPQHFGDGTRLSIL.

The rearrangement joins TRBV20-1 to TRBJ2-3; no definite D call. The V end lost 6 bases, the J end lost 5 bases, and 15 bases lay between the germline ends. CDR3 length: 13 amino acids. The germline CDR1 and CDR2 sequences are DFQATT and SNEGSKA (reference sequence). CDR3 coding DNA: TGCAGTGCGCCCAAGCAGTCCTTAGATACGCAGTATTTT. Translation: CSAPKQSLDTQYF.